This entry features one T cell receptor (beta chain) sequence. Ten or more counts support this clonotype. What this receptor recognizes is not known. It has no much larger one-base neighbor in the sample; base qualities were not kept. These data belong to a study of response to subunit inactivated influenza vaccine (dated 2018 in TCRdb). Notes on the research overall: Deep quantitative T cell receptor repertoire profiling was used in the study to track responses to a trivalent subunit inactivated influenza vaccine. What the research found in general, with its limitations: The authors suggested that each seasonal influenza vaccination may recruit only a limited number of new T cells.

Library method: RT-PCR. Sequencing was performed on an Illumina HiSeq 2500. TCRdb ran its own pipeline on the public reads, namely fastp trimming at Q25 and MiXCR clone calling, and kept in-frame beta chains. Rows with one shared CDR3 protein collapse into an entry with the most common genes and DNA. For this sample the table gives under 850,000 distinct CDR3 sequences, of which about a fifth were detected only once. The ten largest account for 11% of the sample. From the cysteine through the phenylalanine, the CDR3 covers 14 amino acids. Of the read, only the CDR3 DNA is kept; its 42 bases are in frame from base 1. At the junction V is shortened by 5 bases and J by 2 bases, with 12 bases in between.

This chain is built from TRBV12-3 or TRBV12-4 and TRBJ1-2; a tentative D call is TRBD1 (6 bases match). Source: PBMCs from blood, taken more than 4 days after vaccination. This clonotype originated in a man aged 50-59 years who received an inactivated influenza vaccine. Donor details come from another sample of the same person, matched by shared clones. The DNA sequence is given as TGTGCCAGCAGTCCTAGGACAGTGAACTATGGCTACACCTTC. This codes for CASSPRTVNYGYTF.